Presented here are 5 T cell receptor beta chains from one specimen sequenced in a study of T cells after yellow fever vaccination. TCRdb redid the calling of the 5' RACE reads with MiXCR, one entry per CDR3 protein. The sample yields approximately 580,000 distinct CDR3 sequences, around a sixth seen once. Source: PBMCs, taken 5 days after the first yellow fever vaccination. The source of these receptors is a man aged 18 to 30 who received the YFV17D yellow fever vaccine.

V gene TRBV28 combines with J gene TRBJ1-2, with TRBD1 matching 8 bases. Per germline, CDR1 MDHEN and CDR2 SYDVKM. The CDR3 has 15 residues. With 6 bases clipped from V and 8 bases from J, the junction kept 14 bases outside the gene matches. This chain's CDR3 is CASSLASAGGGGYTF. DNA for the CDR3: TGTGCCAGCAGCTTAGCGTCCGCAGGGGGCGGCGGCTACACCTTC.

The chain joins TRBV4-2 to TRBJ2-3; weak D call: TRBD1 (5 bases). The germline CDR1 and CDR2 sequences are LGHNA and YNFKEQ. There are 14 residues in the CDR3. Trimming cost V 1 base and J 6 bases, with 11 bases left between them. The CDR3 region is CASSQGGDGDTQYF. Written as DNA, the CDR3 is TGTGCCAGCAGCCAAGGGGGCGATGGGGATACGCAGTATTTT.

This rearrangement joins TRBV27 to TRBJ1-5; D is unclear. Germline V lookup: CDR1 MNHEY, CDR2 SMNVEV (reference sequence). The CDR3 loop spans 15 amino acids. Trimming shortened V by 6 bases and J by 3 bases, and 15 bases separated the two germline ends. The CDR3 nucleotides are TGTGCCAGCAGCCCCCTTTTAGAGTTCAATCAGCCCCAGCATTTT. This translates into CASSPLLEFNQPQHF.

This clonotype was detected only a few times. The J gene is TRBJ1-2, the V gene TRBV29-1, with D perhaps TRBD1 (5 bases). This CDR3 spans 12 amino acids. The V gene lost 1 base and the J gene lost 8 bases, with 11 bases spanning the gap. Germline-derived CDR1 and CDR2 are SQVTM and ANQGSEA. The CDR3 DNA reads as TGCAGCGTTGAAGCAGGGTCTTACGGCTACACCTTC. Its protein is CSVEAGSYGYTF.

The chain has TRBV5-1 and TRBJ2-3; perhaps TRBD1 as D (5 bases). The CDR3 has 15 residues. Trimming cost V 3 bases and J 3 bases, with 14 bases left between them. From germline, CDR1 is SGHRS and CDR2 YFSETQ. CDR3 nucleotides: TGCGCCAGCAGCTCCCAACGCAGGGAAACAGATACGCAGTATTTT. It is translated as CASSSQRRETDTQYF.